The clone carrying this T cell receptor beta chain was detected once. Its antigen remains unknown. Germline and junction disagree at one end, which may indicate a read error. This specimen belongs to a study of response to subunit inactivated influenza vaccine. Study-wide findings and caveats: Few new T cells, the authors suggested, are recruited by each seasonal influenza vaccination.

Germline V gene sequence: CDR1 ENHRY, CDR2 SYGVKD. The CDR3 sequence is 13 residues long. Each CDR3 protein is one row after TCRdb ran MiXCR on the RT-PCR reads. The data hold around 300,000 distinct CDR3 sequences, with 22% observed a single time. This receptor was identified in a man aged 45-69 years who received an inactivated influenza vaccine. This chain links TRBV10-3 with TRBJ2-1, with 8 bases lining up with TRBD2. The sample here was PBMCs from blood, taken about 20 months after vaccination. CDR3 DNA sequence: TGTGCCATCAGTGGGACTAGCTACGATGAGCAGTTCTTC. It encodes CAISGTSYDEQFF.